The text below deals with one T cell receptor (beta chain). These data come from a study of technical replicates of blood from a handful of donors. Trimming took 0 bases from V and 6 from J, leaving 12 bases between them. Germline CDR1 reads LGHNA; CDR2 reads YSLEER. The CDR3 totals 16 residues. Sequencing was performed with immunoSEQ multiplex PCR; in TCRdb, only in-frame clones are kept and a portion is missing. Among around 67,000 clones listed, around 85% were seen once. Material: PBMCs. This chain links TRBV4-3 with TRBJ1-6; maybe TRBD1 (5 bases). This clonotype originated in a human donor in good health. Some clones in this sample may be carry-over from other donors' samples. CDR3 in amino acids: CASSQDPGQLNSPLHF. The CDR3 nucleotides read TGCGCCAGCAGCCAAGATCCCGGACAACTTAATTCACCCCTCCACTTT.